This TCR beta chain was sequenced in a study of T cell responses to AZD1222 COVID-19 vaccine. On the study more broadly: Pooled in the analysis were second doses at about 4 or about 12 weeks.

Trimming cost V 4 bases and J 3 bases, with 13 bases left between them. CDR1 is MNHEY, CDR2 SMNVEV, per germline (reference sequence). The length of the CDR3 is 15 residues. To note about this clone: The antigen remains unidentified.

The data were produced by immunoSEQ multiplex PCR, yet TCRdb's version contains in-frame clones alone and is incomplete. The sample consists of over 120,000 clones, 92% of them appearing once. Findings of the study overall: Once two AZD1222 doses were given, Spike-specific TCR breadth and depth went up.

The sequence derives from an adult in good health. The V call is TRBV27, the J call TRBJ2-4; possibly TRBD1 for D (5 bases). The source was peripheral blood, collected on day 0 of AZD1222 vaccination. This CDR3 is CASSYQGGSKNIQYF. CDR3 DNA sequence: TGTGCCAGCAGTTACCAGGGCGGTAGCAAAAACATTCAGTACTTC.